These 29 T cell receptor beta chains originate from one sample sequenced in a study of blood T cell repertoires in COVID-19. Using immunoSEQ multiplex PCR, the repertoire was profiled, and TCRdb retains in-frame clones only, with some absent. This table has about 300,000 clones, under 90% appearing once. What was sequenced was PBMCs or T cells enriched from blood (not recorded which). The receptors come from a man under 40 who had recovered from COVID-19.

The chain is built from TRBV5-1 and TRBJ2-2, with no clear D. V was clipped by 0 bases and J by 0 bases, with 6 bases between them. Germline CDR1 reads SGHRS; CDR2 reads YFSETQ. This CDR3 comprises 15 residues. CDR3 DNA sequence: TGCGCCAGCAGCTTGGATCCCGCGAACACCGGGGAGCTGTTTTTT. As protein: CASSLDPANTGELFF. The full variable domain, rest sourced from reference TRBV5-1 and TRBJ2-2, is KAGVTQTPRYLIKTRGQQVTLSCSPISGHRSVSWYQQTPGQGLQFLFEYFSETQRNKGNFPGRFSGRQFSNSRSEMNVSTLELGDSALYLCASSLDPANTGELFFGEGSRLTVL.

This chain joins TRBV19 and TRBJ1-2; 9 bases line up with TRBD1. This CDR3 has 15 amino acids. Germline CDR1 is LNHDA and CDR2 is SQIVND (reference sequence). V shed 5 bases, J shed 8 bases, and the junction held 12 bases outside the gene matches. The CDR3 reads CASSLPWDRATGYTF. The CDR3 DNA sequence: TGTGCCAGTAGTCTCCCCTGGGACAGGGCAACCGGCTACACCTTC.

The chain employs TRBV24-1 and TRBJ2-2; 10 bases match TRBD1. Germline CDR1 and CDR2: KGHDR and SFDVKD. After removal of 8 bases from V and 6 bases from J, the junction contained 2 bases not matched to a gene. CDR3 length: 13 residues. The CDR3 DNA reads TGTGCCACCACGGACAGGGGGGCCGGGGAGCTGTTTTTT. It yields the protein CATTDRGAGELFF.

The chain has TRBV7-6 and TRBJ2-3, with TRBD2 as a possible D gene (5 bases). The germline V gene has CDR1 SGHVS and CDR2 FNYEAQ. V was pared by 5 bases and J by 2 bases, with 17 bases between. This CDR3 region has 16 residues. This CDR3 reads CASSTIEGATTDTQYF. CDR3 nucleotides: TGTGCCAGCAGCACCATTGAGGGTGCCACCACAGATACGCAGTATTTT. The full variable domain, rest sourced from reference TRBV7-6 and TRBJ2-3, is GAGVSQSPRYKVTKRGQDVALRCDPISGHVSLYWYRQALGQGPEFLTYFNYEAQQDKSGLPNDRFSAERPEGSISTLTIQRTEQRDSAMYRCASSTIEGATTDTQYFGPGTRLTVL.

The sample holds one count of this clone. In DNA form, the CDR3 reads TGTGCCAGCAGGGAACAGGGGGCGAATGGGAACACTGAAGCTTTCTTT. Protein sequence: CASREQGANGNTEAFF. The chain is built from TRBV27 and TRBJ1-1; 9 nucleotides match TRBD1. The CDR3 contains 16 residues. J gave up 1 base and V 6 bases, and 9 bases lay outside the gene matches. Germline V gene lookup returns CDR1 MNHEY and CDR2 SMNVEV (reference sequence).

The chain couples TRBV4-2 to TRBJ2-7, with TRBD2 matching 7 bases. The CDR3 is 15 amino acids. J gave up 2 bases and V 1 base, and 5 bases lay outside the gene matches. CDR1 and CDR2 (germline): LGHNA, YNFKEQ. This CDR3 is CASSQAGGTAYEQYF. In DNA form, the CDR3 reads TGTGCCAGCAGCCAAGCGGGGGGTACTGCCTACGAGCAGTACTTC.

There are a few counts of this clone. The rearrangement joins TRBV5-4 to TRBJ1-2; 9 positions agree with TRBD1. Germline assignment: CDR1 SGHNT and CDR2 YYREEE (reference sequence). The junction had 5 bases not matched to a gene; V was cut back by 0 bases and J by 5 bases. The CDR3 has 15 amino acids. The CDR3 coding sequence is TGTGCCAGCAGCTTGGCCGGGACAGGGAGGTATGGCTACACCTTC. Translation gives CASSLAGTGRYGYTF.

The count of this clone is one. V and J are TRBV6-5 and TRBJ1-5, with D unclear. Germline V gene data show CDR1 as MNHEY and CDR2 as SVGAGI. The CDR3 has 15 amino acids. Trimming removed 6 bases from V and 2 bases from J, with 14 bases in between. CDR3 nucleotide sequence: TGTGCCAGCAGGCCGAACCGCGATGGCAATCAGCCCCAGCATTTT. Its protein is CASRPNRDGNQPQHF.

J is TRBJ1-4 and V is TRBV28, with a tentative D call TRBD1 (6 bases). The germline V gene has CDR1 MDHEN and CDR2 SYDVKM. This CDR3 contains 12 residues. Between the trimmed V and J ends, which lost 8 bases and 8 bases, there was a span of 12 bases. CDR3 DNA sequence: TGTGCCAGCCGGACAGACATCGAAAAACTGTTTTTT. It encodes CASRTDIEKLFF.

V and J are TRBV6-6 and TRBJ2-3, with 11 bases identical to TRBD1. Per the germline V gene, CDR1 is MNHNY and CDR2 is SVGAGI (reference sequence). V gave up 0 bases and J gave up 6 bases; unmatched junction bases: 5. This CDR3 has 16 residues. The CDR3 here is CASSYSGTGGRDTQYF. The CDR3 DNA sequence: TGTGCCAGCAGTTACTCGGGGACAGGGGGTAGGGATACGCAGTATTTT.

This chain connects TRBV4-1 to TRBJ2-2; 7 nucleotides match TRBD2. Germline V gives CDR1 MGHRA, CDR2 YSYEKL. V lost 0 bases and J lost 4; bases outside the gene matches: 11. The CDR3 consists of 18 residues. The CDR3 reads CASSQDGVRLAATGELFF. The CDR3 nucleotides read TGCGCCAGCAGCCAAGATGGAGTTAGGCTAGCGGCCACCGGGGAGCTGTTTTTT.

The chain is built from TRBV19 and TRBJ1-5, with a tentative D call TRBD1 (6 bases). Trimming left V 3 bases short and J 7 bases short, with 13 bases between. The CDR3 covers 14 residues. CDR1 is LNHDA and CDR2 is SQIVND in the germline V gene (reference sequence). The CDR3 loop is CASSMGSGVQPQHF. CDR3 coding DNA: TGTGCCAGTAGTATGGGGTCAGGGGTCCAGCCCCAGCATTTT.

J is TRBJ1-6 and V is TRBV27; D is perhaps TRBD1 (5 bases). The CDR3 is 13 amino acids. V was trimmed by 4 bases and J by 5 bases, leaving 6 bases between them. Germline CDR1 and CDR2: MNHEY and SMNVEV (reference sequence). This chain's CDR3 is CASSSGNNSPLHF. CDR3 bases: TGTGCCAGCAGTTCAGGGAATAATTCACCCCTCCACTTT.

The chain is built from TRBV19 and TRBJ1-5, with TRBD1 identical over 9 bases. V lost 6 bases and J lost 1; bases outside the gene matches: 7. The germline CDR1 and CDR2 sequences are LNHDA and SQIVND (reference sequence). This CDR3 is built from 16 residues. The CDR3 sequence is CASRTGQGISNQPQHF. DNA of the CDR3: TGTGCCAGTAGGACGGGACAGGGAATCAGCAATCAGCCCCAGCATTTT. The complete variable domain, with remaining parts taken from reference TRBV19 and TRBJ1-5, reads DGGITQSPKYLFRKEGQNVTLSCEQNLNHDAMYWYRQDPGQGLRLIYYSQIVNDFQKGDIAEGYSVSREKKESFPLTVTSAQKNPTAFYLCASRTGQGISNQPQHFGDGTRLSIL.

In nucleotides, the CDR3 is TGTGCCAGCAGCCAAGATGGGCGAATCTATGGCTACACCTTC. Its translation is CASSQDGRIYGYTF. The chain joins TRBV14 to TRBJ1-2; D remains ambiguous. The V end was cut by 0 bases, the J end by 4 bases, with 9 bases between. The CDR3 sequence is 14 residues long. Germline lookup yields CDR1 SGHDN and CDR2 FVKESK.

The chain uses TRBV5-4 and TRBJ2-7, with a weak D call TRBD2 (6 bases). Trimming removed 3 bases from V and 5 bases from J, with 18 bases in between. The CDR3 contains 15 residues. The germline gives CDR1 SGHNT, CDR2 YYREEE (reference sequence). In nucleotides, the CDR3 is TGTGCCAGCAGCTCACCGGGACTCCCTAGGAACGAGCAGTACTTC. It yields the protein CASSSPGLPRNEQYF.

The chain joins TRBV3-1 (or the pseudogene TRBV3-2) to TRBJ2-5, with D perhaps TRBD2 (5 bases). Trimming removed 2 bases from V and 2 bases from J, with 15 bases in between. In germline, CDR1 is LGHDT, CDR2 YNNKEL (reference sequence). The CDR3 extends over 16 amino acids. CDR3 region: CASSQPGFKGQETQYF. The CDR3 nucleotides are TGTGCCAGCAGCCAACCGGGGTTTAAGGGTCAAGAGACCCAGTACTTC.

The genes are TRBV6-1 and TRBJ2-7, with D perhaps TRBD1 (7 bases). Germline assignment: CDR1 MNHNS and CDR2 SASEGT. The V end was cut by 4 bases, the J end by 2 bases, with 18 bases between. CDR3 length: 16 amino acids. The CDR3 DNA reads as TGTGCCAGCAGTGCGGGGACAGAAAGGGGGGCCTACGAGCAGTACTTC. It encodes CASSAGTERGAYEQYF.

CDR3 coding DNA: TGTGCCAGCTCACAGGGGCGGGACTTCTACAATGAGCAGTTCTTC. It codes for CASSQGRDFYNEQFF. This sequence joins TRBV18 and TRBJ2-1; D perhaps matches TRBD2 (6 bases). The CDR3 consists of 15 residues. The germline gives CDR1 KGHSH, CDR2 LQKENI. V was cut by 4 bases and J by 3 bases, with 13 bases left in between. The full variable domain, with the rest looked up from reference TRBV18 and TRBJ2-1, is NAGVMQNPRHLVRRRGQEARLRCSPMKGHSHVYWYRQLPEEGLKFMVYLQKENIIDESGMPKERFSAEFPKEGPSILRIQQVVRGDSAAYFCASSQGRDFYNEQFFGPGTRLTVL.

The chain uses TRBV6-2 or TRBV6-3 and TRBJ2-7; perhaps TRBD2 as D (5 bases). V was shortened by 2 bases and J by 7 bases, with 15 bases between the two germline ends. Germline V CDR1 and CDR2: MNHEY, SVGEGT. The CDR3 is 14 amino acids. The CDR3 DNA sequence: TGTGCCAGCAGTTACACTGTTTCCCGGGGAGAGCAGTACTTC. Its protein product is CASSYTVSRGEQYF.

This clone was seen just once. The chain carries TRBV7-9 and TRBJ1-2, with TRBD1 as a possible D gene (6 bases). This CDR3 is built from 15 residues. CDR1 is SEHNR and CDR2 is FQNEAQ in the germline V gene (reference sequence). V lost 7 bases, J lost 4 bases, and 19 bases lay in between. For the CDR3, the DNA is TGTGCCAGCACCCTAGGAGCAGGGGAGATCTATGGCTACACCTTC. It yields the protein CASTLGAGEIYGYTF.

Only one count was recorded for this clone. The chain is built from TRBV11-2 and TRBJ1-2; tentatively, D is TRBD1 (6 bases). Germline V gene data show CDR1 as SGHAT and CDR2 as FQNNGV. Trimming pared 5 bases from V and 2 bases from J, leaving 9 bases between. The CDR3 consists of 13 residues. The CDR3 protein is CASSRDTNYGYTF. In DNA form, the CDR3 reads TGTGCCAGCAGCCGGGACACCAACTATGGCTACACCTTC.

This chain connects TRBV4-2 to TRBJ2-7, with TRBD2 matching 7 bases. The CDR3 totals 14 residues. J was trimmed by 2 bases and V by 0 bases; bases with no gene match: 1. CDR1 is LGHNA and CDR2 is YNFKEQ in the germline V gene. For the CDR3, the DNA is TGTGCCAGCAGCCAAGAGGGGGGGGCCTACGAGCAGTACTTC. As protein: CASSQEGGAYEQYF.

The rearrangement links TRBV5-1 to TRBJ1-3, with D tentatively TRBD1 (6 bases). The CDR3 length is 16 residues. Germline-derived CDR1 and CDR2 are SGHRS and YFSETQ. V was trimmed by 4 bases and J by 3 bases, leaving 17 bases between them. CDR3 in DNA: TGCGCCAGCAGCCAGGCGGGGGGCGTAAATGGAAACACCATATATTTT. It encodes CASSQAGGVNGNTIYF.

The J gene is TRBJ2-5, the V gene TRBV19; 11 bases are shared with TRBD2. CDR1 is LNHDA, CDR2 SQIVND, per germline (reference sequence). Germline trimming cut 6 bases from V and 2 bases from J; bases unmatched to any gene: 5. The CDR3 loop spans 15 amino acids. The CDR3 spells CASRTGTSGQETQYF. The CDR3 nucleotides read TGTGCCAGTAGAACCGGGACTAGCGGACAAGAGACCCAGTACTTC.

The rearrangement uses TRBV5-5 and TRBJ1-2, with 7 bases aligning to TRBD1. CDR3 length equals 14 residues. Germline V gene data show CDR1 as SGHKS and CDR2 as YYEKEE (reference sequence). The V gene end was trimmed by 3 bases and the J gene end by 8 bases; junction bases not matched to a gene: 10. The chain's CDR3 is CASSSIGTAGGYTF. In nucleotides, the CDR3 is TGTGCCAGCAGCTCCATCGGGACAGCTGGGGGCTACACCTTC.

The genes are TRBV5-1 and TRBJ1-2; 9 bases map to TRBD1. CDR3 length: 15 residues. V lost 3 bases to trimming and J lost 4 bases; unmatched junction nucleotides: 7. Germline CDR1 is SGHRS and CDR2 is YFSETQ. The CDR3 here is CASSSTGGKGYGYTF. In DNA, the CDR3 is TGCGCCAGCAGCTCGACAGGGGGTAAGGGCTATGGCTACACCTTC.

This chain connects TRBV14 to TRBJ1-6, with TRBD1 identical over 7 bases. V lost 4 bases, J lost 6 bases, and 6 bases stayed unmatched. CDR1 is SGHDN and CDR2 is FVKESK in the germline V gene. The CDR3 is 15 amino acids. DNA of the CDR3: TGTGCCAGCAGCCCCGTGACAGGGTTTAATTCACCCCTCCACTTT. It is translated as CASSPVTGFNSPLHF.

This chain connects TRBV24-1 to TRBJ1-2, with D tentatively TRBD1 (5 bases). The CDR3 consists of 17 residues. V was trimmed by 3 bases and J by 4 bases, leaving 20 bases between them. The germline CDR1 and CDR2 sequences are KGHDR and SFDVKD. CDR3: CATSDPHGGQAFYGYTF. The CDR3 DNA follows: TGTGCCACCAGTGATCCTCACGGGGGTCAGGCGTTCTATGGCTACACCTTC.